This is a list of T cell receptor beta chains from one sample in a study of T-cell reconstitution after alpha-beta-depleted transplantation in children. From the PCR reads, TCRdb called clonotypes with MiXCR, one entry per CDR3 protein. This sample has roughly 300,000 distinct CDR3 sequences, with more than 9% found just once. Sequences were derived from peripheral blood, sampled 180 days after TCRalphabeta/CD19-depleted stem cell transplant. The receptor source for this set is a male patient aged 2 to 10 who had a stem cell transplant for chronic granulomatous disease, so the T cells may come from the graft donor. Both conserved end residues are part of each CDR3.

cdr3_aa: CASGFGSNQPQHF
j_call: TRBJ1-5
v_call: TRBV12-3/TRBV12-4
cdr3_length: 13

cdr3_aa: CAWGGPSDTQYF
j_call: TRBJ2-3
v_call: TRBV28
cdr3_length: 12

cdr3_aa: CASSLTGVSYGYTF
j_call: TRBJ1-2
v_call: TRBV12-3/TRBV12-4
cdr3_length: 14

cdr3_aa: CASSSQGAPIKETQYF
j_call: TRBJ2-5
v_call: TRBV12-3/TRBV12-4
cdr3_length: 16

cdr3_aa: CSARGGADTQYF
j_call: TRBJ2-3
v_call: TRBV20-1
cdr3_length: 12

cdr3_aa: CASRSAGYNEQFF
j_call: TRBJ2-1
v_call: TRBV7-2
cdr3_length: 13

cdr3_aa: CASSSLTSGNHEQYF
j_call: TRBJ2-7
v_call: TRBV6-5
cdr3_length: 15

cdr3_aa: CASSPPPSVETQYF
j_call: TRBJ2-5
v_call: TRBV18
cdr3_length: 14

cdr3_aa: CASSGGWGPPMNTEAFF
j_call: TRBJ1-1
v_call: TRBV6-1
cdr3_length: 17

cdr3_aa: CASSYLAGYGEQFF
j_call: TRBJ2-1
v_call: TRBV6-9
cdr3_length: 14

cdr3_aa: CASSLGLAGFEQYF
j_call: TRBJ2-7
v_call: TRBV5-1
cdr3_length: 14

cdr3_aa: CASENSGTGGNEQFF
j_call: TRBJ2-1
v_call: TRBV28
cdr3_length: 15

cdr3_aa: CASSALGTQETQYF
j_call: TRBJ2-5
v_call: TRBV11-2
cdr3_length: 14

cdr3_aa: CASSLGGLGGEQYF
j_call: TRBJ2-7
v_call: TRBV7-6
cdr3_length: 14

cdr3_aa: CASSVYSGRALNEQFF
j_call: TRBJ2-1
v_call: TRBV9
cdr3_length: 16

cdr3_aa: CASSLKQGVNTEAFF
j_call: TRBJ1-1
v_call: TRBV7-9
cdr3_length: 15